This section outlines one TCR beta chain sequence together with its context. The antigen remains undetermined. Time point described: patch test 2, 6 weeks after DPC sensitization. Treatment here: therapeutic diphenylcyclopropenone sensitization with weekly scalp DPC. This record comes from a study of human T cells and chemical hapten exposure. Study-wide context: The study lasted approximately 25 weeks, and patients were dosed weekly with diphenylcyclopropenone on the scalp throughout. General study points: Following DPC sensitization, TCRs present above 1 in 1000 frequency showed no change.

TCRdb reprocessed the RACE reads via MiXCR and lists one record per CDR3 protein. This sample carries around 99,000 distinct CDR3 sequences, 9.2% of them seen once, and the ten largest clones take 3.1%. The receptor's source is a woman aged 40-49 years with alopecia areata. Some clones in this sample may be carry-over from other donors' samples. The sequences come from whole blood, collected in connection with sensitization to the hapten diphenylcyclopropenone (DPC).

This CDR3 is CASMSGLGTDTQYF. The CDR3 DNA reads as TGCGCCAGTATGAGCGGGTTAGGCACAGATACGCAGTATTTT. The chain is built from TRBV5-1 and TRBJ2-3; D may be TRBD2 (6 bases). CDR3 length: 14 amino acids. Trimming removed 8 bases from V and 1 base from J, with 14 bases in between. Germline-derived CDR1 and CDR2 are SGHRS and YFSETQ.